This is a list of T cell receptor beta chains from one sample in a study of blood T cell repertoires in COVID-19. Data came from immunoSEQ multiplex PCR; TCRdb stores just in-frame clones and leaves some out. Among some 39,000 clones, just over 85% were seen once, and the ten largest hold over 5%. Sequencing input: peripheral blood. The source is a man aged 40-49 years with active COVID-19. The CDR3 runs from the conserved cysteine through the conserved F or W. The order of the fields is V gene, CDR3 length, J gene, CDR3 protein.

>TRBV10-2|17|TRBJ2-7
CASSESGVGSGAYEQYF
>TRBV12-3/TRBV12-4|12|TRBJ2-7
CASRYRDYEQYF
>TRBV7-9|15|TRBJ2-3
CASSLVSGRPDTQYF
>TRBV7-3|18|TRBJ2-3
CASSFSPTNGTSTDTQYF
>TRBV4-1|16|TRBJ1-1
CASSLYGGNMNTEAFF
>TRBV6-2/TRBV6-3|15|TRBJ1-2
CASSPRGDSFYGYTF
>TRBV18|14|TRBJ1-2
CASSPETGPDGYTF
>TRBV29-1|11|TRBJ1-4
CSVKPNEKLFF
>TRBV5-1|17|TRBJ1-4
CASSAGPLGTGNEKLFF
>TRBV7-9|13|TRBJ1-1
CASSLSLGEVAFF
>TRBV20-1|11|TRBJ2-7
CSASDRREQYF
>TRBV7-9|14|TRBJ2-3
CASVGTGSTDTQYF
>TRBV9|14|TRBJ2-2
CASSARTSSGELFF
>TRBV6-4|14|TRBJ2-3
CASSDGRATDTQYF
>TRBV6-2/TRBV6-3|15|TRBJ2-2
CASSYDLQTGGELFF
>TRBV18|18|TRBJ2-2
CASSARLAGGKNTGELFF
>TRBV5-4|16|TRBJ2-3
CASSLEADPNTDTQYF
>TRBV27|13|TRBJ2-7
CASSQGTAYEQYF
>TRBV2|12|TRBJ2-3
CASSGDRDTQYF
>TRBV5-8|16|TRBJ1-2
CASNILAGGQGDGYTF
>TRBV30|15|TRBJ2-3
CACRGPGGGTDTQYF
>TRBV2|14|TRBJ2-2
CASRGAGFSGELFF
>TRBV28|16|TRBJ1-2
CASSLSGGPVDYGYTF
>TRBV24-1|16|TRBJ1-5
CATSAGGGPSNQPQHF
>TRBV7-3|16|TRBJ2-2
CASSLYHSSNTGELFF
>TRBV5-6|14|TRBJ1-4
CASGKQGTHEKLFF
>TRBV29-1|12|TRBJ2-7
CSVGLAGYEQYF
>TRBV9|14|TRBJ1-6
CASSALSGGSPLHF
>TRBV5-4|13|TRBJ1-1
CASSFSGNTEAFF
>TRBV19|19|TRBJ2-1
CASSIVRAQGLGAYNEQFF
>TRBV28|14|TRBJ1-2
CASRRGQGTVGYTF
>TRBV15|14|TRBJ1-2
CATSRLQGNYGYTF
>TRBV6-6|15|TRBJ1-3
CASSFDGISGNTIYF
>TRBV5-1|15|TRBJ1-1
CASATWAATNTEAFF
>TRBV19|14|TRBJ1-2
CASNRDYITYGYTF
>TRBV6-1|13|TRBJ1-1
CASSEGLPTEAFF
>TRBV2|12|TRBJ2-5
CASKTDQETQYF
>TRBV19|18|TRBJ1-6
CASSKGSEWEVHNSPLHF
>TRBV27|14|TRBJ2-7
CASSPGLVSYEQYF
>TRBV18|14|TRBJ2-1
CASSSRQGAREQFF
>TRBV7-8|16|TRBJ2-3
CASSGGTSGYTDTQYF
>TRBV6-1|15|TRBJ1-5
CASSEASRANQPQHF
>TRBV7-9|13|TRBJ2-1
CASSLRGDGEQFF
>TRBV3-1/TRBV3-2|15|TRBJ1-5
CASSQEWTNNQPQHF
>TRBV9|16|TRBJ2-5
CASSDRTGGSQETQYF
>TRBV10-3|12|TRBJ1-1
CAIGQGLSEAFF
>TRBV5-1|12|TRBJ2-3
CASRGGTDTQYF
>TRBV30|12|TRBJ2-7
CAWVDRTHEQYF
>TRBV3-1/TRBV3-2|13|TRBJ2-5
CASSQNRQETQYF
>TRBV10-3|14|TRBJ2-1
CAIREGLVGNEQFF